This entry concerns a single TCR beta chain. The antigen is undetermined. The data were obtained in a study of cytomegalovirus exposure and HLA in healthy donors. Overall study results and limits: Based on reports, TCR beta sequences accurately predicted HLA-A and HLA-B alleles for most subjects. 150 or so TCR beta chains were listed as cytomegalovirus-associated.

The PCR employed 60 Vbeta primers together with 13 Jbeta primers. Sequencing used immunoSEQ multiplex PCR; TCRdb keeps in-frame clones, though not all of them. The sample data list some 70,000 clones. The material sequenced was PBMCs. The sequence came from a boy aged 5-17 years in good health and CMV-seronegative.

CDR3: CASSLGGRDNEQFF. The CDR3 DNA reads as TGTGCCAGCAGCTTAGGTGGGCGGGACAATGAGCAGTTCTTC. The chain recombines TRBV7-2 with TRBJ2-1; D is perhaps TRBD2 (5 bases). In germline, CDR1 is SGHTA, CDR2 FQGNSA. The CDR3 has 14 amino acids. V was trimmed by 1 base and J by 5 bases, leaving 9 bases between them.